This TCR beta chain was found in a study of blood T cells in healthy people across ages. Notes on the study in general: CMV status of donors was not determined, possibly confounding expanded clonotype changes.

This clonotype was counted at least ten times. Antigen unknown. The authors ran a second PCR of 7 to 11 cycles using a sample-barcoded 5' primer and a J-beta primer mix. Using its own MiXCR run on the 5' RACE reads, TCRdb lists one record per CDR3 protein. The sample shows around 900,000 distinct CDR3 sequences, less than 35% of them seen only once. After removal of 5 bases from V and 8 bases from J, the junction contained 15 bases not matched to a gene. The CDR3 has 16 residues. Germline V gene sequence: CDR1 SEHNR, CDR2 FQNEAQ (reference sequence). The V and J genes are TRBV7-9 and TRBJ2-1; TRBD1 agrees at 7 bases. The receptor comes from a woman aged 80 or over in good health. Sequences were obtained from blood. CDR3 amino acids: CASSPRRGTVLDEQFF. Here the CDR3 DNA reads TGTGCCAGCAGCCCACGAAGAGGGACAGTGTTGGATGAGCAGTTCTTC.